This TCR beta chain derives from a study of blood T cell repertoires in COVID-19. For the study at large: Specimens from acute and convalescent COVID-19 originated in the United States, Italy and Spain. PBMCs, B-cell-depleted T cells, or T cells were the source of the cDNA or gDNA that made up the material.

Original data processing: For nucleated cells, counts were estimated from reference gene primer amplification. Sequenced by immunoSEQ multiplex PCR; TCRdb stores in-frame clones only, minus some. The D gene and trimming were derived from the DNA, and the V and J assignments and clone size from that table. The sample carries tens of thousands of clones, approximately 90% recorded once. This CDR3 region has 15 residues. The V gene end was trimmed by 4 bases and the J gene end by 6 bases; junction bases not matched to a gene: 4. CDR1 and CDR2 (germline): LNHDA, SQIVND (reference sequence). The source is a man between 60 and 75 years old with acute or convalescent COVID-19. Sequenced sample: peripheral blood. The chain links TRBV19 to TRBJ1-5; 12 bases match TRBD1. The DNA for the CDR3 is TGTGCCAGTAGTAAGGGACAGGGGGCAGCTCAGCCCCAGCATTTT. As protein: CASSKGQGAAQPQHF.